The T cell receptor (beta chain) described here comes from a study of blood T cells in healthy people across ages. The CDR3 sequence is 14 residues long. In germline, CDR1 is MNHEY, CDR2 SMNVEV (reference sequence). V was clipped by 3 bases and J by 12 bases; unmatched bases: 9. Next came a second PCR, run for about 6 to 11 cycles, which used a sample-barcoded 5' primer along with a J-beta primer mix. Each sample yielded at least 3 million CDR3-containing paired-end reads. TCRdb independently ran MiXCR on the 5' RACE reads; one entry per CDR3 protein. The sample consists of fewer than 1,000,000 distinct CDR3 sequences, roughly 44% of them appearing once.

The specimen sequenced was blood. The sequence was obtained from a man between 60 and 75 years old in good health. The chain employs TRBV27 and TRBJ2-1; the match to TRBD2 covers 9 bases. The CDR3 is CASSFSGGRLGQFF. The CDR3 DNA follows: TGTGCCAGCAGTTTTAGCGGGGGACGCTTAGGGCAGTTCTTC.